Shown below are 11 T cell receptor beta chains from a single sample sequenced in a study of early T cells in non-severe SARS-CoV-2 infection. TCRdb reprocessed the 5' RACE reads with MiXCR, giving one entry per CDR3 protein. The sample lists over 30,000 distinct CDR3 sequences; roughly 5.7% were seen once. The sequencing input was whole blood. The receptors were sampled from an adult who was a healthcare worker with PCR-confirmed SARS-CoV-2 infection or an uninfected control (not recorded which).

This clonotype was recorded at least ten times. The J gene is TRBJ2-6, the V gene TRBV2; 8 bases line up with TRBD1. Germline V gene sequence: CDR1 SNHLY, CDR2 FYNNEI. This CDR3 is built from 16 residues. The V segment lost 6 bases and the J segment 0 bases; nucleotides outside the gene matches: 4. The CDR3 reads CASRDRDSSGANVLTF. DNA for the CDR3: TGTGCCAGCAGGGACAGGGATAGCTCTGGGGCCAACGTCCTGACTTTC.

This clonotype was picked up many times. V and J are TRBV11-2 and TRBJ2-7; D is ambiguous. The V end lost 4 bases, the J end lost 2 bases, and 9 bases lay between the germline ends. The CDR3 extends over 13 amino acids. Germline CDR1 reads SGHAT; CDR2 reads FQNNGV. This CDR3 reads CASSWKGPYEQYF. CDR3 bases: TGTGCCAGCAGCTGGAAAGGGCCCTACGAGCAGTACTTC.

This clonotype has ten or more counts. V is TRBV12-3 or TRBV12-4 and J is TRBJ2-5, with a weak D call TRBD1 (5 bases). This CDR3 has 13 residues. V was cut by 6 bases and J by 3 bases, with 11 bases left in between. The CDR3 bases are TGTGCCAGCAGCCAAAGGGGTAAAGAGACCCAGTACTTC. As protein: CASSQRGKETQYF.

The sample holds many counts of this clonotype. This chain uses TRBV18 with TRBJ2-5, with unresolved D. The germline CDR1 and CDR2 sequences are KGHSH and LQKENI. The length of the CDR3 is 11 residues. With 8 bases removed from V and 2 bases from J, the gap between germline ends came to 6 bases. This chain's CDR3 is CASSPQETQYF. The CDR3 nucleotides are TGTGCCAGCAGCCCACAAGAGACCCAGTACTTC.

This clonotype was detected ten times or more. V and J are TRBV29-1 and TRBJ1-5; the D is unclear. Between the trimmed V and J ends, which lost 5 bases and 4 bases, there was a span of 9 bases. The length of the CDR3 is 12 residues. Germline lookup yields CDR1 SQVTM and CDR2 ANQGSEA. The chain's CDR3 is CSVLVGNQPQHF. The CDR3 region has the DNA TGCAGCGTTTTGGTCGGGAATCAGCCCCAGCATTTT. The variable domain in full, with the rest retrieved from reference TRBV29-1 and TRBJ1-5, is SAVISQKPSRDICQRGTSLTIQCQVDSQVTMMFWYRQQPGQSLTLIATANQGSEATYESGFVIDKFPISRPNLTFSTLTVSNMSPEDSSIYLCSVLVGNQPQHFGDGTRLSIL.

This clonotype has more than one count but fewer than ten. This chain links TRBV20-1 with TRBJ2-1; 9 bases are shared with TRBD2. The CDR3 has 14 amino acids. Germline V CDR1 and CDR2: DFQATT, SNEGSKA (reference sequence). The junction had 5 bases not matched to a gene; V was cut back by 5 bases and J by 3 bases. In nucleotides, the CDR3 is TGCAGTGCTCCTAGCGGGGCCTACTACAATGAGCAGTTCTTC. This gives the protein CSAPSGAYYNEQFF.

V is TRBV12-3 or TRBV12-4 and J is TRBJ1-5; TRBD1 aligns across 7 bases. V lost 5 bases and J lost 7; bases outside the gene matches: 8. This CDR3 comprises 14 residues. The CDR3 coding sequence is TGTGCCAGCAGTCTACAGGGGCCACAGCAGCCCCAGCATTTT. Its translation: CASSLQGPQQPQHF.

The chain recombines TRBV7-9 with TRBJ2-3, with D perhaps being TRBD1 or TRBD2 (5 bases each). V was shortened by 4 bases and J by 1 base, with 12 bases between the two germline ends. The germline gives CDR1 SEHNR, CDR2 FQNEAQ (reference sequence). The CDR3 is 15 amino acids. The CDR3: CASSSGTKGTDTQYF. CDR3 nucleotide sequence: TGTGCCAGCAGCTCCGGGACGAAGGGCACAGATACGCAGTATTTT.

This clonotype was found many times. The chain employs TRBV20-1 and TRBJ2-6; maybe TRBD1 (6 bases). Trimming pared 5 bases from V and 2 bases from J, leaving 16 bases between. In germline, CDR1 is DFQATT, CDR2 SNEGSKA (reference sequence). The CDR3 has 16 amino acids. The CDR3: CSARPANRAGANVLTF. The CDR3 nucleotides are TGCAGTGCTCGCCCTGCTAACAGGGCTGGGGCCAACGTCCTGACTTTC.

The chain's CDR3 is CAWSVPPGNTEAFF. The CDR3 DNA is TGTGCCTGGAGTGTACCCCCCGGGAACACTGAAGCTTTCTTT. The chain has TRBV30 and TRBJ1-1; D uncertain. This CDR3 contains 14 residues. Germline CDR1 is GTSNPN and CDR2 is SVGIG (reference sequence). The germline V and J ends were trimmed by 0 bases and 1 base, with 9 bases remaining between them.

A few counts support this clonotype. V usage is TRBV6-6 and J usage is TRBJ2-3; 10 positions agree with TRBD2. This CDR3 contains 15 residues. The germline V gene has CDR1 MNHNY and CDR2 SVGAGI (reference sequence). The V and J ends lost 6 bases and 8 bases, in that order; junction bases with no gene match: 11. The DNA for the CDR3 is TGTGCCAGCAGCTTCCCCACTAGCGGGGAGATTACGCAGTATTTT. Translated, it gives CASSFPTSGEITQYF.